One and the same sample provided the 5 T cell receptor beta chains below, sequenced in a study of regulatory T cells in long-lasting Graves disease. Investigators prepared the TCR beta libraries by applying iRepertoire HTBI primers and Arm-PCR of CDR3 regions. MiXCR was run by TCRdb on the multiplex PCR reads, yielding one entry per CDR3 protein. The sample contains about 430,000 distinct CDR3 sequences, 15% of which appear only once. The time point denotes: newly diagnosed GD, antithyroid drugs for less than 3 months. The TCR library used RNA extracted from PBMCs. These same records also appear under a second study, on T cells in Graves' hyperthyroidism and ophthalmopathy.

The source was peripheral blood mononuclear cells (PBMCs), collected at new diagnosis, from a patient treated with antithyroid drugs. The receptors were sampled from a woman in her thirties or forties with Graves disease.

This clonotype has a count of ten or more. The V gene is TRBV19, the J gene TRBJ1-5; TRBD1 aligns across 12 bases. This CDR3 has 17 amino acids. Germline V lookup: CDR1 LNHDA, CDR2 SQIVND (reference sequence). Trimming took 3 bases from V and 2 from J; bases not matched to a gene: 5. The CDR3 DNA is TGTGCCAGTAGTATCCCCGGGACAGGGGGCGGCAATCAGCCCCAGCATTTT. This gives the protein CASSIPGTGGGNQPQHF.

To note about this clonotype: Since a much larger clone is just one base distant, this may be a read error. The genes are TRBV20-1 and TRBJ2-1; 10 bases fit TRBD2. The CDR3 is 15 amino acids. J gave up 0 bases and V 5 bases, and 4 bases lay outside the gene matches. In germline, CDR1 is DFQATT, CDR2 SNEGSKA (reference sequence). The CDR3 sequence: CSADSGRSSYNEQFF. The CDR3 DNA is TGCAGTGCTGATAGCGGGAGGAGCTCCTACAATGAGCAGTTCTTC.

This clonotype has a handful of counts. As DNA, the CDR3 is TGTGCCACCAGTAGGGCGGATGAAGAGACCCAGTACTTC. Its protein is CATSRADEETQYF. The V call is TRBV24-1, the J call TRBJ2-5, with D unclear. Germline CDR1 KGHDR, CDR2 SFDVKD. The CDR3 spans 13 residues. V lost 6 bases to trimming and J lost 3 bases, with 10 bases between them.

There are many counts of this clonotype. The CDR3 region is CASSLSPEGDYEQYF. Written as DNA, the CDR3 is TGTGCCAGCAGTTTATCCCCCGAGGGCGACTACGAGCAGTACTTC. This chain joins TRBV27 and TRBJ2-7; D perhaps matches TRBD2 (5 bases). Per germline, CDR1 MNHEY and CDR2 SMNVEV (reference sequence). V was shortened by 0 bases and J by 3 bases, with 12 bases between the two germline ends. The CDR3 is 15 residues long.

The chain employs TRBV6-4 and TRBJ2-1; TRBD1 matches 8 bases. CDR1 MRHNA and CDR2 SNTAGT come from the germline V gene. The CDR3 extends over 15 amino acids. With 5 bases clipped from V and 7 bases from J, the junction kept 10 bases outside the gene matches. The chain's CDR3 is CASSYSGQGHNEQFF. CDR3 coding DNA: TGTGCCAGCAGTTACAGCGGACAGGGTCATAATGAGCAGTTCTTC.